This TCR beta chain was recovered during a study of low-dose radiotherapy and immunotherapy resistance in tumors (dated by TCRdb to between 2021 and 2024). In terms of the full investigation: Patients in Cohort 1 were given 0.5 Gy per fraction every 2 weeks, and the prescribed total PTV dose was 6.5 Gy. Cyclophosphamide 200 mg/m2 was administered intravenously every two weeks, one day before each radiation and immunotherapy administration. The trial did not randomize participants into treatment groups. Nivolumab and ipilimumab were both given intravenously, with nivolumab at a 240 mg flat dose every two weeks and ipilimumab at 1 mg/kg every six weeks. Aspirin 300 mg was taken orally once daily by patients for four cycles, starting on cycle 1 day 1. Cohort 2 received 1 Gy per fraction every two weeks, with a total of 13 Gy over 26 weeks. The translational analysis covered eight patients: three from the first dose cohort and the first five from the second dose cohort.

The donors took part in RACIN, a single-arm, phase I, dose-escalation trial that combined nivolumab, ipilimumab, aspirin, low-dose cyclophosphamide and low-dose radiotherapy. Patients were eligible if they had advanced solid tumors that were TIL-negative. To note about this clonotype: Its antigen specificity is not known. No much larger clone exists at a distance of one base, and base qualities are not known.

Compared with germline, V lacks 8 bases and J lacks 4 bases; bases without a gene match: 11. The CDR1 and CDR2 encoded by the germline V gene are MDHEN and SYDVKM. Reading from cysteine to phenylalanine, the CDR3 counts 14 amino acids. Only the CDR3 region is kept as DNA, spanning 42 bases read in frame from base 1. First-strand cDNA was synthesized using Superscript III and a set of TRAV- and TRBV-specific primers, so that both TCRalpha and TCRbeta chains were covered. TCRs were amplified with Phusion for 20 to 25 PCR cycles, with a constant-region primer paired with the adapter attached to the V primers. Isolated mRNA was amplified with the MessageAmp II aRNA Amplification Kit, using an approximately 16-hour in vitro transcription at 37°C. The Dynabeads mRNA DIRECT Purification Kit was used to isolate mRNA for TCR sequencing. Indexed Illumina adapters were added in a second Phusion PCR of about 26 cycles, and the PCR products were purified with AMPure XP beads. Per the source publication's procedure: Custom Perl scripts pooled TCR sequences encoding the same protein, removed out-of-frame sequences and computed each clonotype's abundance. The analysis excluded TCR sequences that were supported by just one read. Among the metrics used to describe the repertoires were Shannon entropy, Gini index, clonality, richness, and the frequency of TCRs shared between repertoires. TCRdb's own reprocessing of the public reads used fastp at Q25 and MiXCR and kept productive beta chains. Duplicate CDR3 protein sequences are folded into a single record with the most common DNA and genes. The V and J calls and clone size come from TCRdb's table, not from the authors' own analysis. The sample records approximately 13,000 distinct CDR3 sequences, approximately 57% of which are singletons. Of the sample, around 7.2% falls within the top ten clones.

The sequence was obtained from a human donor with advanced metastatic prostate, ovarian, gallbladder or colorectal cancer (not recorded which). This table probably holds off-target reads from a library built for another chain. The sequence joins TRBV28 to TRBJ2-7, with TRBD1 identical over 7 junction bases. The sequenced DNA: TGTGCCAGCTCCCCGACAGGGAACTTATACGAGCAGTACTTC. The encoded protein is CASSPTGNLYEQYF.